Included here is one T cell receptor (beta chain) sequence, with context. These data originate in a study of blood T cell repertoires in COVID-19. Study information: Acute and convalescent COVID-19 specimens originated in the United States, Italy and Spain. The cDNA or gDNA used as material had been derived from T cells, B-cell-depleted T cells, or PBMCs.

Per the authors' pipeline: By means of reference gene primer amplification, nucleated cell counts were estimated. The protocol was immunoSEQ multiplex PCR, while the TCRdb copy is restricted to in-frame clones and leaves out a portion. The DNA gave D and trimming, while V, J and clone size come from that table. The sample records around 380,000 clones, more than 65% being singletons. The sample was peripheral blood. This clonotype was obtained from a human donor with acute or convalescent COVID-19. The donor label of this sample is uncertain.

CDR3 region: CASSLVNAGGKGEQFF. CDR3 coding DNA: TGCGCCAGCAGCTTGGTTAATGCAGGGGGCAAGGGTGAGCAGTTCTTC. The chain uses TRBV5-1 and TRBJ2-1, with 8 bases matching TRBD1. The germline V gene has CDR1 SGHRS and CDR2 YFSETQ. CDR3 length equals 16 residues. V was pared by 0 bases and J by 9 bases, with 11 bases of the junction left unmatched.